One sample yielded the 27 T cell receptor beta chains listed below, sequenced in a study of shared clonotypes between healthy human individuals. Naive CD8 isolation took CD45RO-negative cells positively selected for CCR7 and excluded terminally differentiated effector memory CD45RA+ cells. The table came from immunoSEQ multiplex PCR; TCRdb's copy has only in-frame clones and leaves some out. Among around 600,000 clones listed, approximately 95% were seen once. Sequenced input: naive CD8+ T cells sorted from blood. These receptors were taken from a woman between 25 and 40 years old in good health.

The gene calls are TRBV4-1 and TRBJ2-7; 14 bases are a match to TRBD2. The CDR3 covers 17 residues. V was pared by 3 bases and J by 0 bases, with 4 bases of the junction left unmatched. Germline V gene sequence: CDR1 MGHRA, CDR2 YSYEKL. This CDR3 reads CASSHPGTSGSSYEQYF. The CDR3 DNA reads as TGCGCCAGCAGCCACCCCGGGACTAGCGGGAGCTCCTACGAGCAGTACTTC.

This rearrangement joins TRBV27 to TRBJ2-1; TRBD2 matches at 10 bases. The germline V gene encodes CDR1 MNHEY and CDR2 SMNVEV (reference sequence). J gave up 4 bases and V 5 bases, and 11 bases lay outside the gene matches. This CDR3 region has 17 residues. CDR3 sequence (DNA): TGTGCCAGCAGTCCGGATACTAGCGGGGCTGGATACAATGAGCAGTTCTTC. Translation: CASSPDTSGAGYNEQFF.

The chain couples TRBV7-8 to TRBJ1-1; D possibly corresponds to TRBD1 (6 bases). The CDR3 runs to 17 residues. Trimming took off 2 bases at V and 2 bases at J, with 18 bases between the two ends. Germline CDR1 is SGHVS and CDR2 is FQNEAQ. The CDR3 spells CASSLHRVAGVNTEAFF. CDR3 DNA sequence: TGTGCCAGCAGCTTACACAGGGTCGCCGGAGTTAACACTGAAGCTTTCTTT.

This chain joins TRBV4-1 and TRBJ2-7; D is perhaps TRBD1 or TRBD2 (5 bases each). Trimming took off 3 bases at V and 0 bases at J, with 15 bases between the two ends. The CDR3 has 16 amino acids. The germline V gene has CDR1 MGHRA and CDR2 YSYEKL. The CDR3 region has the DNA TGCGCCAGCAGCCACGGGGACGGCCTTAGCTCCTACGAGCAGTACTTC. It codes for CASSHGDGLSSYEQYF.

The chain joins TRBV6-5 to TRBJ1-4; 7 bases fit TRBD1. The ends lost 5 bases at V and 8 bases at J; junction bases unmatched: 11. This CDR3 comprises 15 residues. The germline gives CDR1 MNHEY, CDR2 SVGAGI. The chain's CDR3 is CASSPVGQGGEKLFF. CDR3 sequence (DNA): TGTGCCAGCAGTCCCGTAGGCCAGGGGGGCGAAAAACTGTTTTTT.

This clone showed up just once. The CDR3, as DNA: TGTGCCAGCAGCTTAGCCCAGGGCAGAGCCACTGAAGCTTTCTTT. Amino acid sequence: CASSLAQGRATEAFF. The gene calls are TRBV7-9 and TRBJ1-1; D possibly corresponds to TRBD1 (5 bases). V lost 0 bases and J lost 4, with 12 bases in between. The length of the CDR3 is 15 residues. Germline assignment: CDR1 SEHNR and CDR2 FQNEAQ (reference sequence).

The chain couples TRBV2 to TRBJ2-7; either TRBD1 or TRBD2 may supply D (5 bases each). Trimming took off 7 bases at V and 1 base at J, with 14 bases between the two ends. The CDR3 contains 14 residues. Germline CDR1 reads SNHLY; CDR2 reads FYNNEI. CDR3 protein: CASTRVGESYEQYF. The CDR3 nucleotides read TGTGCCAGCACCCGGGTAGGGGAGTCCTACGAGCAGTACTTC. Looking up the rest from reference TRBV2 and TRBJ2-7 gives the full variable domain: EPEVTQTPSHQVTQMGQEVILRCVPISNHLYFYWYRQILGQKVEFLVSFYNNEISEKSEIFDDQFSVERPDGSNFTLKIRSTKLEDSAMYFCASTRVGESYEQYFGPGTRLTVT.

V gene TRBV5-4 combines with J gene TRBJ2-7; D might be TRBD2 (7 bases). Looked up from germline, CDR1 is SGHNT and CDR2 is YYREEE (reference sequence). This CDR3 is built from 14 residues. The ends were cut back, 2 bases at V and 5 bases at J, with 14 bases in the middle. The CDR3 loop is CASSLAGTGNEQYF. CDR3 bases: TGTGCCAGCAGCTTAGCGGGAACAGGGAACGAGCAGTACTTC.

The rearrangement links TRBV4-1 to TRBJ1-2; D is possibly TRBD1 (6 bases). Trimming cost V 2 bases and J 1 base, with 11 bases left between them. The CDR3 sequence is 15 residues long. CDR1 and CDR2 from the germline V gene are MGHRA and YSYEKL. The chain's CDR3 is CASSQTGPFNYGYTF. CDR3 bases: TGCGCCAGCAGCCAAACAGGGCCATTTAACTATGGCTACACCTTC.

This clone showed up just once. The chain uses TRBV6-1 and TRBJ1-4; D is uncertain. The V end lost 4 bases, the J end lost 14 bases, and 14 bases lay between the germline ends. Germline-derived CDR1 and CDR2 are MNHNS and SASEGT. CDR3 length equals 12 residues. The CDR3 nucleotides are TGTGCCAGCAGTGGCCTGCGGGAATTGCTGTTTTTT. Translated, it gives CASSGLRELLFF.

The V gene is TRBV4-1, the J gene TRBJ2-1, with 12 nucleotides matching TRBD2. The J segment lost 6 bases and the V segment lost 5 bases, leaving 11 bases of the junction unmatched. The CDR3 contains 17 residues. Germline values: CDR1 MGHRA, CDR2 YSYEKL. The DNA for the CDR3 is TGCGCCAGCAGCACGACTAGCGGGAGTACCCCAGCCAATGAGCAGTTCTTC. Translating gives CASSTTSGSTPANEQFF.

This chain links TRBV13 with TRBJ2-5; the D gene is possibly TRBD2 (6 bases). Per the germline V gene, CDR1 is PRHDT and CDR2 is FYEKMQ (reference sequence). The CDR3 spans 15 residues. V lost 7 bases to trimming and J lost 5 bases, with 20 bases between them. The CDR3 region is CASTTGRAGTETQYF. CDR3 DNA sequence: TGTGCCAGCACCACAGGACGAGCGGGCACCGAGACCCAGTACTTC. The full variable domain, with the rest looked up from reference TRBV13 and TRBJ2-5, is AAGVIQSPRHLIKEKRETATLKCYPIPRHDTVYWYQQGPGQDPQFLISFYEKMQSDKGSIPDRFSAQQFSDYHSELNMSSLELGDSALYFCASTTGRAGTETQYFGPGTRLLVL.

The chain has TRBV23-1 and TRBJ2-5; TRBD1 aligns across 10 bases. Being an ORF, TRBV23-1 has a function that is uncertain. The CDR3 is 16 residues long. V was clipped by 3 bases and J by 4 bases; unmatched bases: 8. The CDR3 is CASSHRQGARGETQYF. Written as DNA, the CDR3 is TGCGCCAGCAGTCACCGACAGGGGGCTAGGGGAGAGACCCAGTACTTC.

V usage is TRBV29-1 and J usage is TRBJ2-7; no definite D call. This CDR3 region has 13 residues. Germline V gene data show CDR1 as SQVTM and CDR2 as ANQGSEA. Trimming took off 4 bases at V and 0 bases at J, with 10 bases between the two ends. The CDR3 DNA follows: TGCAGCGTTGGAATCGGCCTCTCCTACGAGCAGTACTTC. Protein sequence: CSVGIGLSYEQYF.

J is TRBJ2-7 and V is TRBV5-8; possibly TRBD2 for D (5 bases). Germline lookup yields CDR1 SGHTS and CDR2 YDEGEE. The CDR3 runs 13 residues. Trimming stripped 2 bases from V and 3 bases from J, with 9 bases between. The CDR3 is CASSFRGGYEQYF. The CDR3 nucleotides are TGTGCCAGCAGCTTCAGAGGAGGCTACGAGCAGTACTTC.

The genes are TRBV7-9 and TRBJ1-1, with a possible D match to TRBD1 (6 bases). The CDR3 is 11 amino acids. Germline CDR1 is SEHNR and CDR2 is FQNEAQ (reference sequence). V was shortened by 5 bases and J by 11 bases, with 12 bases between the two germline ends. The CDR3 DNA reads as TGTGCCAGCAGCGAGGGGGGTCCGGCTTTCTTT. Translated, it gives CASSEGGPAFF. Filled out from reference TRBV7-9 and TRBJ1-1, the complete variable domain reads DTGVSQNPRHKITKRGQNVTFRCDPISEHNRLYWYRQTLGQGPEFLTYFQNEAQLEKSRLLSDRFSAERPKGSFSTLEIQRTEQGDSAMYLCASSEGGPAFFGQGTRLTVV.

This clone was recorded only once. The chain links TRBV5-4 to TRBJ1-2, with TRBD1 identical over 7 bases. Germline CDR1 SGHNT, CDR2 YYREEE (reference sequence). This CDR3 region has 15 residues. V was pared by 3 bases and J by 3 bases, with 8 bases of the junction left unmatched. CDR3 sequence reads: CASSSRTGGYYGYTF. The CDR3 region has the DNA TGTGCCAGCAGCTCTCGGACAGGCGGGTACTATGGCTACACCTTC.

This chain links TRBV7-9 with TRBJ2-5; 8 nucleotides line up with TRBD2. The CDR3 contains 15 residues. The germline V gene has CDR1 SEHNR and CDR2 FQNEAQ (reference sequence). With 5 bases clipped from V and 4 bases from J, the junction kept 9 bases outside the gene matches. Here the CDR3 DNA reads TGTGCCAGCAGCAAAGGAGGCGGGGGGCTAGAGACCCAGTACTTC. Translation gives CASSKGGGGLETQYF.

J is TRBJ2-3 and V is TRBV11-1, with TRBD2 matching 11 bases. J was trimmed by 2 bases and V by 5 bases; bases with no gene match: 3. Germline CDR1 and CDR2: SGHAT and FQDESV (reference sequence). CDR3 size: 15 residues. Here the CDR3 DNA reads TGTGCCAGCAGCGAGGGACTAGCGGACACAGATACGCAGTATTTT. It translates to CASSEGLADTDTQYF.

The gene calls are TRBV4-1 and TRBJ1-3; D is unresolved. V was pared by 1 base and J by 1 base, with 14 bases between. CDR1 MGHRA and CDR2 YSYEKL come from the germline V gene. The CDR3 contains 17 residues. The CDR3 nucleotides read TGCGCCAGCAGCCAAGTATCTGAGGCCGGGTCTGGAAACACCATATATTTT. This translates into CASSQVSEAGSGNTIYF.

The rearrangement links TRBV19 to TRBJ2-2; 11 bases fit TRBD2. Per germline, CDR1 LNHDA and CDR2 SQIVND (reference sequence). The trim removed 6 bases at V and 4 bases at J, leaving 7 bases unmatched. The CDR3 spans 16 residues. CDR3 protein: CASSPRSGRATGELFF. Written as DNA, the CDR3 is TGTGCCAGTAGCCCCCGTAGCGGGAGGGCCACCGGGGAGCTGTTTTTT.

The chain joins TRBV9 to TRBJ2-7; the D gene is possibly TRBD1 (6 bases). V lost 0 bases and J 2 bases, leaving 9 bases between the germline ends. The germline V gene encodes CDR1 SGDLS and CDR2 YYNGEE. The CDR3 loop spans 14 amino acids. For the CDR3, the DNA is TGTGCCAGCAGCGTAGAAGGGGGACCCTACGAGCAGTACTTC. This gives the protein CASSVEGGPYEQYF.

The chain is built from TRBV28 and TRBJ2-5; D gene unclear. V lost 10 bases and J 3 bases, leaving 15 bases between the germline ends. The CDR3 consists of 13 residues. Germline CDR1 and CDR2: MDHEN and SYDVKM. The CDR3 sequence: CATMGSKEETQYF. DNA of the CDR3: TGTGCCACCATGGGGTCCAAGGAAGAGACCCAGTACTTC.

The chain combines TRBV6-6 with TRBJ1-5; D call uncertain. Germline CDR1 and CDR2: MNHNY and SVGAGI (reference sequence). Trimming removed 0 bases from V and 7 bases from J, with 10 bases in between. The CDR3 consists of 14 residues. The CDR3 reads CASSYSEGWQPQHF. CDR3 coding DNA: TGTGCCAGCAGTTACTCGGAAGGATGGCAGCCCCAGCATTTT.

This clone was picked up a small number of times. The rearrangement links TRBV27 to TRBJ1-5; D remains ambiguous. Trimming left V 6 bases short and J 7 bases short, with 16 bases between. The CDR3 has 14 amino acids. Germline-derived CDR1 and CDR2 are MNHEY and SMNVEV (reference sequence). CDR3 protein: CASSLRGVGQPQHF. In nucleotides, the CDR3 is TGTGCCAGCAGCCTACGCGGGGTCGGGCAGCCCCAGCATTTT.

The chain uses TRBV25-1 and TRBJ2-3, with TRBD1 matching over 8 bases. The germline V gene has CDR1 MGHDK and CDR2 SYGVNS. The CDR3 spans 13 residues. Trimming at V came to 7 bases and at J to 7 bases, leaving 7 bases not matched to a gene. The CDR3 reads CASTRQGTNTQYF. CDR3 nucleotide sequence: TGTGCCAGCACCCGACAGGGGACCAATACGCAGTATTTT.

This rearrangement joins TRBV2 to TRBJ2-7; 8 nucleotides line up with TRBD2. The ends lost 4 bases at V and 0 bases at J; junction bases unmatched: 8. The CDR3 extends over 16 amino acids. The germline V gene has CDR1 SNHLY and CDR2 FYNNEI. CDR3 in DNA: TGTGCCAGCAGTGCCCCACTAGCGGATTCCTCCTACGAGCAGTACTTC. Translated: CASSAPLADSSYEQYF.